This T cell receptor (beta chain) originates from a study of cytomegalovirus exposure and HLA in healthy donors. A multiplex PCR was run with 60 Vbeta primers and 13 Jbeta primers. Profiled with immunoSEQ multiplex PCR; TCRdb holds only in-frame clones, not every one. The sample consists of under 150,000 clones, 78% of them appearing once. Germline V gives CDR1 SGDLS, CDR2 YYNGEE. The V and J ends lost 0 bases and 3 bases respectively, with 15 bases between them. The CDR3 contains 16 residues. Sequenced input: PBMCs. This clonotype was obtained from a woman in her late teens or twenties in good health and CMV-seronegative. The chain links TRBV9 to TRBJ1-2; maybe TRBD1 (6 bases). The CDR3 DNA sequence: TGTGCCAGCAGCGTAGCCGGCCTGGGGGCGGACTATGGCTACACCTTC. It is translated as CASSVAGLGADYGYTF.